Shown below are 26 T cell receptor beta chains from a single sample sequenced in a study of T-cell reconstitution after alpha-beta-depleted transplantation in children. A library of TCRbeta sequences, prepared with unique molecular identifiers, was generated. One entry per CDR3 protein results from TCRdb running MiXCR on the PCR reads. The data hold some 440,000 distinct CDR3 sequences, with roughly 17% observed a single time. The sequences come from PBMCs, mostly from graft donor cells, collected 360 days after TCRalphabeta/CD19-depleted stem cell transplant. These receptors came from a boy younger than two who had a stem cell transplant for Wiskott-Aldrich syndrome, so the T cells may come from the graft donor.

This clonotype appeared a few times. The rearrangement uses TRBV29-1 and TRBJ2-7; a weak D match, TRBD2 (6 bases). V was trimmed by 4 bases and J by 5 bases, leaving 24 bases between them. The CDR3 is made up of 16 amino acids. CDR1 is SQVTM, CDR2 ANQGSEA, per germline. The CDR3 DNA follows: TGCAGCGTTGGAAAGTTGCGGGGATTAAGATTCGACGAGCAGTACTTC. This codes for CSVGKLRGLRFDEQYF.

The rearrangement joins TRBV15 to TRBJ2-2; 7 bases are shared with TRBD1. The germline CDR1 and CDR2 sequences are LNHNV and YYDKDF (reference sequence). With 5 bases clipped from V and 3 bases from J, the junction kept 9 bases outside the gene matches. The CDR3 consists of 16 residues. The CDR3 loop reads CATSPPGTAYTGELFF. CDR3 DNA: TGTGCCACCAGCCCCCCCGGGACAGCCTACACCGGGGAGCTGTTTTTT.

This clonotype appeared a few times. This CDR3 reads CASSIGQGLAGIDTGELFF. CDR3 in DNA: TGTGCCAGTAGTATAGGGCAGGGACTAGCGGGTATTGACACCGGGGAGCTGTTTTTT. The chain has TRBV19 and TRBJ2-2, with 12 bases that match TRBD2. CDR1 and CDR2 from the germline V gene are LNHDA and SQIVND (reference sequence). The CDR3 loop spans 19 amino acids. Trimming took 1 base from V and 3 from J; bases not matched to a gene: 9. The complete variable domain, with remaining parts taken from reference TRBV19 and TRBJ2-2, reads DGGITQSPKYLFRKEGQNVTLSCEQNLNHDAMYWYRQDPGQGLRLIYYSQIVNDFQKGDIAEGYSVSREKKESFPLTVTSAQKNPTAFYLCASSIGQGLAGIDTGELFFGEGSRLTVL.

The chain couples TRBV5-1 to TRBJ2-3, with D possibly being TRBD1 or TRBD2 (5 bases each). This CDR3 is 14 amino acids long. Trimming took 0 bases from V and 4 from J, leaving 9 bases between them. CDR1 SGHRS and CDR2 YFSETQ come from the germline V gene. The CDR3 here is CASSLVQGADTQYF. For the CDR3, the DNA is TGCGCCAGCAGCTTGGTGCAGGGAGCAGATACGCAGTATTTT.

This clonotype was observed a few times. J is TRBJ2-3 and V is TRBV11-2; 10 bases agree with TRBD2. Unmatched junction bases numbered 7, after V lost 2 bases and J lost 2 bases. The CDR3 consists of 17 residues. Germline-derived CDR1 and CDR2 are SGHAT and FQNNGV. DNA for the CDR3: TGTGCCAGCAGCTTAACCCTAGCGGGAGTTCACACAGATACGCAGTATTTT. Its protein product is CASSLTLAGVHTDTQYF. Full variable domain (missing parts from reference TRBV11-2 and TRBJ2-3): EAGVAQSPRYKIIEKRQSVAFWCNPISGHATLYWYQQILGQGPKLLIQFQNNGVVDDSQLPKDRFSAERLKGVDSTLKIQPAKLEDSAVYLCASSLTLAGVHTDTQYFGPGTRLTVL.

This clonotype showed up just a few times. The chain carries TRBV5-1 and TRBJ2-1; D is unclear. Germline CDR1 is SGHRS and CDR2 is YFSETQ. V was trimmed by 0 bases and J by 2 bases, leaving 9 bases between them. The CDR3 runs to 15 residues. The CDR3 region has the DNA TGCGCCAGCAGCTTGGTATTTCCAACCTACAATGAGCAGTTCTTC. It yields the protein CASSLVFPTYNEQFF. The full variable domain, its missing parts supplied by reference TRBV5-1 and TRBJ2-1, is KAGVTQTPRYLIKTRGQQVTLSCSPISGHRSVSWYQQTPGQGLQFLFEYFSETQRNKGNFPGRFSGRQFSNSRSEMNVSTLELGDSALYLCASSLVFPTYNEQFFGPGTRLTVL.

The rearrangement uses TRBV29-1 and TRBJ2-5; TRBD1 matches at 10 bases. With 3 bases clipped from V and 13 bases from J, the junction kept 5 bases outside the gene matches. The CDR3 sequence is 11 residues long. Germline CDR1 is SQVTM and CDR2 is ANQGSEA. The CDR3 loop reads CSVDDRDRGYF. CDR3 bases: TGCAGCGTTGACGACCGGGACAGGGGGTACTTC.

CDR3 sequence (DNA): TGCGCCAGCAGCCAAGATCCCGGGACAGAGTTCGGCACAGATACGCAGTATTTT. Amino acid sequence: CASSQDPGTEFGTDTQYF. The J gene is TRBJ2-3, the V gene TRBV4-3; 7 bases line up with TRBD1. Germline trimming cut 0 bases from V and 1 base from J; bases unmatched to any gene: 10. Germline assignment: CDR1 LGHNA and CDR2 YSLEER. This CDR3 has 18 residues.

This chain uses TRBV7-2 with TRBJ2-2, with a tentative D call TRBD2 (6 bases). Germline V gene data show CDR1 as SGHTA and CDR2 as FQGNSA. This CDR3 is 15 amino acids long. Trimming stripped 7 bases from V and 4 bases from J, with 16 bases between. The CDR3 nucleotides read TGTGCCAGCACCAACTCAGGAGGGGTCACCGGGGAGCTGTTTTTT. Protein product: CASTNSGGVTGELFF.

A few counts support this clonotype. CDR3 bases: TGTGCCAGCAGTTTCGAAGTGGCCTTTCGGGACATTCAGTACTTC. It translates to CASSFEVAFRDIQYF. The rearrangement joins TRBV27 to TRBJ2-4; D remains ambiguous. The CDR3 sequence is 15 residues long. V lost 3 bases and J lost 8, with 17 bases in between. Germline CDR1 MNHEY, CDR2 SMNVEV (reference sequence).

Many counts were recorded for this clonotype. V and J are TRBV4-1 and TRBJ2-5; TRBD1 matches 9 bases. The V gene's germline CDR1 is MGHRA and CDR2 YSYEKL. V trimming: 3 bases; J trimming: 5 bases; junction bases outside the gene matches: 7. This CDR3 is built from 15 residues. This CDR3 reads CASSHRDREGETQYF. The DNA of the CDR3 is TGCGCCAGCAGCCACCGGGACAGGGAGGGTGAGACCCAGTACTTC.

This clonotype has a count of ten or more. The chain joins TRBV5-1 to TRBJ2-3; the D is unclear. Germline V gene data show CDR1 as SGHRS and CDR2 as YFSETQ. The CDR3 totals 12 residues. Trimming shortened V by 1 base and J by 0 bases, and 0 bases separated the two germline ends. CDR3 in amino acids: CASSLSTDTQYF. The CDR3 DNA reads TGCGCCAGCAGCTTGAGCACAGATACGCAGTATTTT.

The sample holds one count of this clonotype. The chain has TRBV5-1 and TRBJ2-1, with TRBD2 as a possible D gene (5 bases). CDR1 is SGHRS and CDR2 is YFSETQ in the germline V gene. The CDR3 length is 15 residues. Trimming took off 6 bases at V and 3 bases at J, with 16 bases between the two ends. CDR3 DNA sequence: TGCGCCAGCAATCGAGGGCCGGGCTACTACAATGAGCAGTTCTTC. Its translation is CASNRGPGYYNEQFF.

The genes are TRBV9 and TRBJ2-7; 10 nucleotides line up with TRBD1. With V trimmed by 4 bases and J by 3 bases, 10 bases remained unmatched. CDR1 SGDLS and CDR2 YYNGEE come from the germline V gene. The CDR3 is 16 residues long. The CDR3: CASSTWPGQGIYEQYF. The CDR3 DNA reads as TGTGCCAGCAGCACTTGGCCGGGACAGGGGATCTACGAGCAGTACTTC.

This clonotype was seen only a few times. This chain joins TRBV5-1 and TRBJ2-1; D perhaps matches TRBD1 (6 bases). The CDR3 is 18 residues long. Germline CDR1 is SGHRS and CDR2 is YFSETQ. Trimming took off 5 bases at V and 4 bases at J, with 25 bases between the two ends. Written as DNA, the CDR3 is TGCGCCAGCAGTGGGTTAGTCCCCGGACAGATTCTTTACAATGAGCAGTTCTTC. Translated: CASSGLVPGQILYNEQFF.

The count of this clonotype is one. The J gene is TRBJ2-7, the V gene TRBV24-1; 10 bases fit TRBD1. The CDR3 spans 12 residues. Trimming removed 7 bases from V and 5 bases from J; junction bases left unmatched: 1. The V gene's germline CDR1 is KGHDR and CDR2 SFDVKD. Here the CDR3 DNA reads TGTGCCACCAGGGACAGGGGGAACGAGCAGTACTTC. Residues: CATRDRGNEQYF.

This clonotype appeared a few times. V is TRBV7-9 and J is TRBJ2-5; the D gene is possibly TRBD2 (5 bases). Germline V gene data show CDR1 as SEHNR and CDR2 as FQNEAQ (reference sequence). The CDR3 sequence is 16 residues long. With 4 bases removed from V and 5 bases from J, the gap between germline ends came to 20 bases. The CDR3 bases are TGTGCCAGCAGCTCGGACTGGAGTTGGTCCCATGAGACCCAGTACTTC. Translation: CASSSDWSWSHETQYF.

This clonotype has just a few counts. In DNA form, the CDR3 reads TGCGCCAGCAGCTTGATTCCGAACAATCAGCCCCAGCATTTT. This encodes CASSLIPNNQPQHF. The chain couples TRBV5-1 to TRBJ1-5, with D uncertain. Germline loops: CDR1 SGHRS, CDR2 YFSETQ. V was clipped by 1 base and J by 3 bases, with 8 bases between them. The CDR3 contains 14 residues.

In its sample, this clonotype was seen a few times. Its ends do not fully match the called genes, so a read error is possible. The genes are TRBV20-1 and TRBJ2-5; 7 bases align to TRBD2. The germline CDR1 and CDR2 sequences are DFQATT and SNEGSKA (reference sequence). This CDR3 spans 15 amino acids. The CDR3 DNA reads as TGCAGTGCCAGAGAAGATGCTAGCGGAAAAGAGACCCAGTACTTC. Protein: CSAREDASGKETQYF.

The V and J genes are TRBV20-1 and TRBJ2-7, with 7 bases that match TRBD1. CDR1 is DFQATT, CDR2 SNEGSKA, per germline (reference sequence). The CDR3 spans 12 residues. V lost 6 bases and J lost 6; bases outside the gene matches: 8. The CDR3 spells CSAKTGPREQYF. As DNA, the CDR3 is TGCAGTGCCAAGACAGGGCCCCGCGAGCAGTACTTC.

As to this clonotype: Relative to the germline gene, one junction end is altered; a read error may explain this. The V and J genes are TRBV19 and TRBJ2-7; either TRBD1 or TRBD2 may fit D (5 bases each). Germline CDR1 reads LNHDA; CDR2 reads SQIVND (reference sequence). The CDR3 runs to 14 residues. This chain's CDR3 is CASSITPARGEQHF. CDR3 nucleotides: TGTGCCAGTAGTATAACCCCCGCGAGGGGCGAGCAGCACTTC.

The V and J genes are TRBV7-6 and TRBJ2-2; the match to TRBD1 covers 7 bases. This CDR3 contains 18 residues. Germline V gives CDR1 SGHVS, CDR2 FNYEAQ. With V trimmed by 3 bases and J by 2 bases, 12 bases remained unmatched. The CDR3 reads CASSLKGLDRVNTGELFF. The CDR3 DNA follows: TGTGCCAGCAGCTTGAAAGGACTCGACAGGGTTAACACCGGGGAGCTGTTTTTT.

The CDR3 region has the DNA TGTGCCAGCAGTTTGACAGGGTGGAGGGGATACGAGCAGTACTTC. Its translation is CASSLTGWRGYEQYF. The chain recombines TRBV28 with TRBJ2-7; TRBD1 might be the D (7 bases). The V and J ends lost 3 bases and 4 bases respectively, with 16 bases between them. The CDR3 has 15 residues. The V gene's germline CDR1 is MDHEN and CDR2 SYDVKM.

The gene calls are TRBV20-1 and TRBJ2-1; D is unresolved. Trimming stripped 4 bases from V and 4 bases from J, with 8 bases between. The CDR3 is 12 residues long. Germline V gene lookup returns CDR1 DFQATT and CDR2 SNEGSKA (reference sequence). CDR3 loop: CSATLIYNEQFF. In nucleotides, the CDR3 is TGCAGTGCTACACTAATTTACAATGAGCAGTTCTTC.

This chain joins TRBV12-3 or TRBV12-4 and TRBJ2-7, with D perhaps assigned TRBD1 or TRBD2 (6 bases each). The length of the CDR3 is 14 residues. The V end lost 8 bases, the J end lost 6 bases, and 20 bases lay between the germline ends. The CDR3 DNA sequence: TGTGCCAGCCTCCGGGGGCGGGGTAAGGGCGAGCAGTACTTC. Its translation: CASLRGRGKGEQYF.

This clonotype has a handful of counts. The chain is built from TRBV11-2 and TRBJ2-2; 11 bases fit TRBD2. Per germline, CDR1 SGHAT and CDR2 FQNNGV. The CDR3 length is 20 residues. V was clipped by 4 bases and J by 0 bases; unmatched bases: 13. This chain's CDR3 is CASSWKLTTSGMANTGELFF. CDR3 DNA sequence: TGTGCCAGCAGCTGGAAACTCACGACTAGCGGGATGGCGAACACCGGGGAGCTGTTTTTT.